Each of the 15 T cell receptor beta chains below was sequenced from the same sample in a study of vaccination effects on CD4 cells after COVID-19. Their antigens are not known. Peptide-pool stimulation followed by sequencing identified expanded antigen-specific CD4+ clonotypes in the ViraFEST assay. Culture lasted 10 days before CD4+ T cell isolation. Confirmation by PCR established that the person had SARS-CoV-2 infection between March and December 2020. Profiled with immunoSEQ multiplex PCR; TCRdb holds only in-frame clones, not every one. Of approximately 37,000 clones listed, 73% are singletons. The sample consisted of CD4+ T cells from PBMCs cultured with a peptide pool, taken before COVID-19 vaccination. These receptors were taken from a human donor who had a prior SARS-CoV-2 infection.

J is TRBJ2-6 and V is TRBV6-2 or TRBV6-3, with D hard to call. Germline CDR1 MNHEY, CDR2 SVGEGT. This CDR3 region has 15 residues. V was cut by 5 bases and J by 4 bases, with 12 bases left in between. Here the CDR3 reads CASSRNLGGANVLTF. The CDR3 nucleotides read TGTGCCAGCAGTCGCAATCTTGGAGGGGCCAACGTCCTGACTTTC.

The chain combines TRBV3-1 (or the pseudogene TRBV3-2) with TRBJ2-1; D not certain. Germline CDR1 and CDR2: LGHDT and YNNKEL (reference sequence). The CDR3 has 11 amino acids. V lost 7 bases, J lost 5 bases, and 6 bases lay in between. CDR3 loop: CASTNNNEQFF. DNA of the CDR3: TGTGCCAGCACAAACAACAATGAGCAGTTCTTC.

The chain joins TRBV12-3 or TRBV12-4 to TRBJ1-2, with a tentative D call TRBD1 (5 bases). Trimming took 2 bases from V and 5 from J, leaving 9 bases between them. The CDR3 has 13 residues. CDR3 sequence: CASSLTTGYGYTF. The CDR3 nucleotides are TGTGCCAGCAGTTTAACCACAGGATATGGCTACACCTTC.

V gene TRBV6-6 combines with J gene TRBJ1-2, with D hard to call. Trimming pared 8 bases from V and 8 bases from J, leaving 21 bases between. Looked up from germline, CDR1 is MNHNY and CDR2 is SVGAGI (reference sequence). The CDR3 totals 14 residues. DNA of the CDR3: TGTGCCAGCCGGATTGAGTATGCGTTTCAGGGCTACACCTTC. It encodes CASRIEYAFQGYTF.

The V gene is TRBV5-6, the J gene TRBJ2-7; unclear D gene. The CDR3 contains 14 residues. Germline V gene sequence: CDR1 SGHDT, CDR2 YYEEEE. Deletions cut 3 bases from V and 2 bases from J, with 12 bases between. CDR3 amino acids: CASSSPLQTYEQYF. CDR3 in DNA: TGTGCCAGCAGCTCCCCCTTGCAGACCTACGAGCAGTACTTC. The full variable domain, rest sourced from reference TRBV5-6 and TRBJ2-7, is DAGVTQSPTHLIKTRGQQVTLRCSPKSGHDTVSWYQQALGQGPQFIFQYYEEEERQRGNFPDRFSGHQFPNYSSELNVNALLLGDSALYLCASSSPLQTYEQYFGPGTRLTVT.

The count of this clone is one. The V gene is TRBV9, the J gene TRBJ1-2; TRBD1 matches 7 bases. V lost 3 bases, J lost 4 bases, and 6 bases stayed unmatched. Germline V gene sequence: CDR1 SGDLS, CDR2 YYNGEE. CDR3 length: 14 amino acids. CDR3 protein: CASSADRARYGYTF. The CDR3 coding sequence is TGTGCCAGCAGCGCCGACAGGGCTCGCTATGGCTACACCTTC.

This clone was counted between two and nine times. The J gene is TRBJ1-5, the V gene TRBV19; D is perhaps TRBD1 (6 bases). V was trimmed by 6 bases and J by 5 bases, leaving 11 bases between them. The V gene's germline CDR1 is LNHDA and CDR2 SQIVND (reference sequence). This CDR3 is built from 13 residues. The DNA of the CDR3 is TGTGCCAGTAGCGGACAGTTCGATCAGCCCCAGCATTTT. As protein: CASSGQFDQPQHF.

This chain links TRBV2 with TRBJ2-1; TRBD2 aligns across 8 bases. Germline CDR1 and CDR2: SNHLY and FYNNEI. The J segment lost 9 bases and the V segment lost 7 bases, leaving 8 bases of the junction unmatched. The CDR3 totals 13 residues. Here the CDR3 reads CASIGTRLPEQFF. In DNA, the CDR3 is TGTGCCAGCATTGGGACTAGATTGCCTGAGCAGTTCTTC. The full variable domain, its missing parts supplied by reference TRBV2 and TRBJ2-1, is EPEVTQTPSHQVTQMGQEVILRCVPISNHLYFYWYRQILGQKVEFLVSFYNNEISEKSEIFDDQFSVERPDGSNFTLKIRSTKLEDSAMYFCASIGTRLPEQFFGPGTRLTVL.

A single count supports this clone. The chain combines TRBV6-6 with TRBJ1-3; D is uncertain. Looked up from germline, CDR1 is MNHNY and CDR2 is SVGAGI (reference sequence). The CDR3 is 15 amino acids. The V gene lost 6 bases and the J gene lost 4 bases, with 16 bases spanning the gap. The CDR3 region is CASSGTQTSGNTIYF. The CDR3 DNA is TGTGCCAGCAGCGGAACACAAACGTCCGGAAACACCATATATTTT.

This clone was seen more than once but under ten times. J is TRBJ1-1 and V is TRBV7-3, with TRBD1 as a possible D gene (6 bases). Germline values: CDR1 SGHTA, CDR2 FQGTGA. CDR3 size: 14 residues. The V end lost 5 bases, the J end lost 6 bases, and 16 bases lay between the germline ends. CDR3 bases: TGTGCCAGCAGCCAGAGTCGGGACATCTCTGAAGCTTTCTTT. Protein: CASSQSRDISEAFF.

This clone turned up a few times. The gene calls are TRBV4-1 and TRBJ1-5; 7 bases are a match to TRBD1. This CDR3 is built from 16 residues. CDR1 is MGHRA, CDR2 YSYEKL, per germline. V lost 1 base, J lost 4 bases, and 7 bases stayed unmatched. In nucleotides, the CDR3 is TGCGCCAGCAGCCAAGTTATCAGGGACAGAAATCAGCCCCAGCATTTT. Encoded protein: CASSQVIRDRNQPQHF.

This clone came up once. V usage is TRBV10-3 and J usage is TRBJ2-1; 13 nucleotides match TRBD2. This CDR3 spans 19 amino acids. V shed 5 bases, J shed 2 bases, and the junction held 12 bases outside the gene matches. Germline V gene sequence: CDR1 ENHRY, CDR2 SYGVKD. The CDR3: CAISFPTSGGPPPYNEQFF. As DNA, the CDR3 is TGTGCCATCAGTTTTCCGACTAGCGGGGGGCCCCCCCCCTACAATGAGCAGTTCTTC.

The J gene is TRBJ1-1, the V gene TRBV3-1 (or the pseudogene TRBV3-2); D gene unclear. The germline V gene has CDR1 LGHDT and CDR2 YNNKEL (reference sequence). CDR3 length equals 14 residues. V was clipped by 0 bases and J by 4 bases, with 9 bases between them. The CDR3 here is CASSQEVQATEAFF. CDR3 coding DNA: TGTGCCAGCAGCCAAGAGGTCCAGGCCACTGAAGCTTTCTTT.

This chain links TRBV9 with TRBJ2-3; possibly TRBD2 for D (6 bases). V was shortened by 1 base and J by 5 bases, with 23 bases between the two germline ends. The germline gives CDR1 SGDLS, CDR2 YYNGEE. The CDR3 consists of 18 residues. The CDR3 spells CASSVSPLGLASGDTQYF. CDR3 sequence (DNA): TGTGCCAGCAGCGTATCGCCCCTCGGGCTAGCGTCGGGAGATACGCAGTATTTT.

The rearrangement joins TRBV2 to TRBJ2-7; D gene unclear. Germline CDR1 SNHLY, CDR2 FYNNEI. The ends were cut back, 6 bases at V and 3 bases at J, with 9 bases in the middle. This CDR3 is built from 12 residues. CDR3 sequence (DNA): TGTGCCAGCAGGCGTCAGAGCTACGAGCAGTACTTC. This codes for CASRRQSYEQYF.